These 11 T cell receptor beta chains share one sample of origin, sequenced in a study of cytotoxic CD8 clonotypes in ibrutinib-treated CLL. Data came from immunoSEQ multiplex PCR; TCRdb stores just in-frame clones and leaves some out. Among roughly 13,000 clones listed, approximately 52% were seen once. This specimen was PBMCs, taken at an approximately 22-month disease-progression time point, from a patient treated with ibrutinib. These receptors all stem from a human donor with chronic lymphocytic leukemia.

The V gene is TRBV29-1, the J gene TRBJ1-1; tentative D call: TRBD1 (6 bases). Germline V gives CDR1 SQVTM, CDR2 ANQGSEA. V shed 4 bases and J shed 4 bases, with 16 bases lying between them. The CDR3 has 14 amino acids. The CDR3 sequence is CSVGPTGRGTEAFF. The CDR3 region has the DNA TGCAGCGTTGGACCAACAGGGCGTGGCACTGAAGCTTTCTTT.

The chain recombines TRBV5-6 with TRBJ1-1; D is unclear. The V and J ends lost 0 bases and 6 bases respectively, with 9 bases between them. The CDR3 is made up of 13 amino acids. Germline V CDR1 and CDR2: SGHDT, YYEEEE. In DNA, the CDR3 is TGTGCCAGCAGCTTGGCCGGGGTTTCTGAAGCTTTCTTT. As protein: CASSLAGVSEAFF.

The CDR3 loop reads CASSIGRTGELFF. CDR3 DNA sequence: TGTGCCAGCAGTATAGGGCGCACCGGGGAGCTGTTTTTT. The chain uses TRBV2 and TRBJ2-2; D unresolved. Between the trimmed V and J ends, which lost 5 bases and 4 bases, there was a span of 8 bases. Germline V gives CDR1 SNHLY, CDR2 FYNNEI. The CDR3 extends over 13 amino acids.

There are a few counts of this clone. The chain carries TRBV14 and TRBJ1-1, with D possibly being TRBD1 (5 bases). The germline CDR1 and CDR2 sequences are SGHDN and FVKESK. V was cut by 5 bases and J by 2 bases, with 9 bases left in between. The CDR3 has 13 amino acids. For the CDR3, the DNA is TGTGCCAGCAGCGTTCAGGGTAACACTGAAGCTTTCTTT. As protein: CASSVQGNTEAFF.

This clone was seen a few times. This chain links TRBV6-1 with TRBJ1-2; a possible D gene is TRBD1 (6 bases). Germline-derived CDR1 and CDR2 are MNHNS and SASEGT. The CDR3 spans 16 residues. Trimming removed 0 bases from V and 4 bases from J, with 15 bases in between. The chain's CDR3 is CASSEARGHLIYGYTF. The CDR3, as DNA: TGTGCCAGCAGTGAAGCCAGGGGACATCTTATCTATGGCTACACCTTC.

The CDR3 bases are TGCAGTGCCAAACGGGCGGCTGAAGCTTTCTTT. It encodes CSAKRAAEAFF. The V call is TRBV20-1, the J call TRBJ1-1; D remains ambiguous. CDR3 length: 11 amino acids. The germline V and J ends were trimmed by 6 bases and 6 bases, with 11 bases remaining between them. Germline V CDR1 and CDR2: DFQATT, SNEGSKA (reference sequence).

The rearrangement links TRBV5-1 to TRBJ2-7, with D perhaps being TRBD1 or TRBD2 (5 bases each). The CDR3 sequence is 13 residues long. Germline V CDR1 and CDR2: SGHRS, YFSETQ. Trimming left V 0 bases short and J 4 bases short, with 8 bases between. Here the CDR3 reads CASSLGGVYEQYF. CDR3 bases: TGCGCCAGCAGCTTGGGAGGGGTGTACGAGCAGTACTTC.

Written as DNA, the CDR3 is TGTGCCAGCAGCTTAAAGTTTGAGACAGGGGGTCAGCCCCAGCATTTT. As protein: CASSLKFETGGQPQHF. The rearrangement links TRBV7-2 to TRBJ1-5, with TRBD1 matching over 9 bases. The V gene's germline CDR1 is SGHTA and CDR2 FQGNSA. J lost 6 bases, V lost 2 bases, and 8 bases had no gene match. The CDR3 spans 16 residues.

The J gene is TRBJ2-3, the V gene TRBV5-1, with TRBD2 identical over 7 bases. Germline V CDR1 and CDR2: SGHRS, YFSETQ. Trimming at V came to 7 bases and at J to 5 bases, leaving 10 bases not matched to a gene. The CDR3 loop spans 14 amino acids. The CDR3 DNA reads TGCGCCAGCCGCTCAGCGGGGCAAGAAGATACGCAGTATTTT. This gives the protein CASRSAGQEDTQYF.

Within the sample, this clone is medium-sized. The gene calls are TRBV29-1 and TRBJ1-2, with D possibly being TRBD1 (5 bases). CDR1 is SQVTM, CDR2 ANQGSEA, per germline. V was trimmed by 6 bases and J by 4 bases, leaving 15 bases between them. The CDR3 sequence is 13 residues long. CDR3 loop: CSVLPTGTYGYTF. The CDR3 DNA reads as TGCAGCGTATTGCCAACCGGGACCTATGGCTACACCTTC. The full variable domain, with the rest looked up from reference TRBV29-1 and TRBJ1-2, is SAVISQKPSRDICQRGTSLTIQCQVDSQVTMMFWYRQQPGQSLTLIATANQGSEATYESGFVIDKFPISRPNLTFSTLTVSNMSPEDSSIYLCSVLPTGTYGYTFGSGTRLTVV.

The CDR3 loop is CASGLVTSGQGDSGELFF. CDR3 sequence (DNA): TGTGCTAGTGGTTTGGTTACCTCGGGACAGGGGGATTCCGGGGAGCTGTTTTTT. This chain uses TRBV12-5 with TRBJ2-2, with TRBD1 matching over 11 bases. CDR1 and CDR2 from the germline V gene are LGHNT and FRNRAP. Unmatched junction bases numbered 9, after V lost 0 bases and J lost 6 bases. The length of the CDR3 is 18 residues. Looking up the rest from reference TRBV12-5 and TRBJ2-2 gives the full variable domain: DARVTQTPRHKVTEMGQEVTMRCQPILGHNTVFWYRQTMMQGLELLAYFRNRAPLDDSGMPKDRFSAEMPDATLATLKIQPSEPRDSAVYFCASGLVTSGQGDSGELFFGEGSRLTVL.